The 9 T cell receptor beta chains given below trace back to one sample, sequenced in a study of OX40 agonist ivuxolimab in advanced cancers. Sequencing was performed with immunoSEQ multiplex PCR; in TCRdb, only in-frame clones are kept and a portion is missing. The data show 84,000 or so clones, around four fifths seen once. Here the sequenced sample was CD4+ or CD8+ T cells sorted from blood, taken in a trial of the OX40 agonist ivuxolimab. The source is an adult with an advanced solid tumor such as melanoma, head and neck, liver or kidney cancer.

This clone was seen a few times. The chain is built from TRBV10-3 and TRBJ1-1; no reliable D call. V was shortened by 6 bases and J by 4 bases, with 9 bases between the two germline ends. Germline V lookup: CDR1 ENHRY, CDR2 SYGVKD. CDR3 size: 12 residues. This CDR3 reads CAIRGGSTEAFF. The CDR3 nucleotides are TGTGCCATCAGAGGAGGGAGCACTGAAGCTTTCTTT.

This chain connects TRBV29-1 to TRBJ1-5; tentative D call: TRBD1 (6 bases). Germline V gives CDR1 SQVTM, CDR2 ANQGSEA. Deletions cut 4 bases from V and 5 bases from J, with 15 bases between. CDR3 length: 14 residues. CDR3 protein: CSVGGQAPDQPQHF. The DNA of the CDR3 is TGCAGCGTTGGGGGGCAGGCCCCCGATCAGCCCCAGCATTTT.

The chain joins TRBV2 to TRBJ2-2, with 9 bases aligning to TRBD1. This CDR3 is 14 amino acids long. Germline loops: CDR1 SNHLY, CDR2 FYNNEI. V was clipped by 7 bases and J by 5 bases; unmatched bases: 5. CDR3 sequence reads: CASMGTGPTGELFF. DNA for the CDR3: TGTGCCAGCATGGGGACAGGGCCGACCGGGGAGCTGTTTTTT.

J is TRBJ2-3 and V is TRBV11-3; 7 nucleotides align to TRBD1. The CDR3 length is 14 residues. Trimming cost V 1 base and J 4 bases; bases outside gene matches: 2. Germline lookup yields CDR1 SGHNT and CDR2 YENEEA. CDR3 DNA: TGTGCCAGCAGCTTAGGCCAGGGGGCAGATACGCAGTATTTT. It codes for CASSLGQGADTQYF.

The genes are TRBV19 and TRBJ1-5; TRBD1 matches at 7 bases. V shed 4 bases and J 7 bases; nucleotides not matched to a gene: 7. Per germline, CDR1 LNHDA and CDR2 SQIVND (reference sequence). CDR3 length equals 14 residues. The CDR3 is CASSRLTGSQPQHF. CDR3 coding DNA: TGTGCCAGTAGTAGATTGACAGGGAGCCAGCCCCAGCATTTT.

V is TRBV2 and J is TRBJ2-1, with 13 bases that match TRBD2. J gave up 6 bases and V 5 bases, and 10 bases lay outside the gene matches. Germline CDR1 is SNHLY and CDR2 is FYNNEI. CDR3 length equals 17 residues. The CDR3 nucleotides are TGTGCCAGCAGTCCTATATCGGGACTAGCGGGGAGCAATGAGCAGTTCTTC. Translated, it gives CASSPISGLAGSNEQFF.

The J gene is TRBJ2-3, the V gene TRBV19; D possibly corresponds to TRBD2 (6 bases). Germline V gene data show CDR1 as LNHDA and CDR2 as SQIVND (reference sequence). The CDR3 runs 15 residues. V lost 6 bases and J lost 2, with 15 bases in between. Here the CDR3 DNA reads TGTGCCAGTAGGGTTGCGGGGAATCCCACAGATACGCAGTATTTT. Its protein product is CASRVAGNPTDTQYF.

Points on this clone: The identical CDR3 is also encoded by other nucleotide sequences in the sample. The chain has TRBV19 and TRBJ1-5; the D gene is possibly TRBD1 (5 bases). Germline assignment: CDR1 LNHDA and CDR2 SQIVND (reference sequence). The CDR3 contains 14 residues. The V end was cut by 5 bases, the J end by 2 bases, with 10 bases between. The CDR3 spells CASSPGTGNQPQHF. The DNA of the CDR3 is TGTGCCAGTAGTCCGGGGACCGGCAATCAGCCCCAGCATTTT.

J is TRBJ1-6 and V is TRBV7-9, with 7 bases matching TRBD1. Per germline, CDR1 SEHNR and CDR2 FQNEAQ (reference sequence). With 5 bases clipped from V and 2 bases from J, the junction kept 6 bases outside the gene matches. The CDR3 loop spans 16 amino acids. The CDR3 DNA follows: TGTGCCAGCAGCACCGACAGGGAAACCTATAATTCACCCCTCCACTTT. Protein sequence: CASSTDRETYNSPLHF.